This TCR beta chain was recovered during a study of T cell responses to AZD1222 COVID-19 vaccine. CDR1 and CDR2 from the germline V gene are SGHTA and FQGTGA. This CDR3 region has 16 residues. The V end was cut by 5 bases, the J end by 1 base, with 16 bases between. Libraries were prepared by immunoSEQ multiplex PCR; TCRdb keeps only in-frame clonotypes and omits some of them. The sample holds about 150,000 clones, about 87% seen once. This TCR was sampled from an adult in good health. The specimen comprised peripheral blood, sampled on day 0 of AZD1222 vaccination. J is TRBJ2-3 and V is TRBV7-3; possible D gene TRBD2, 5 bases. The CDR3 DNA follows: TGTGCCAGCAGCCTTACGGACCTCGGGGGCACAGATACGCAGTATTTT. Protein product: CASSLTDLGGTDTQYF.